The sequence of this TCR beta chain was determined in a study of identical twins. Turning to this clonotype: Antigen unknown.

In TCRdb, the 5' RACE reads were re-called with MiXCR into one record per CDR3 protein. The table lists some 560,000 distinct CDR3 sequences, just under 10% of them singletons. Study-wide points: Beta clonotypes that were abundant in cord blood contained fewer insertions, a pattern absent from memory repertoires.

V dropped 2 bases and J dropped 5 bases, with 13 bases sitting between them. Per the germline V gene, CDR1 is MNHEY and CDR2 is SVGAGI. This CDR3 region has 14 residues. A further study also used this sample, focusing on yellow fever vaccine responses in identical twins.

The chain joins TRBV6-5 to TRBJ2-7; D is possibly TRBD1 or TRBD2 (5 bases each). The sequenced sample consisted of PBMCs. The source is a woman between 18 and 30 years old in good health. This chain's CDR3 is CASSYMGPENEQYF. DNA of the CDR3: TGTGCCAGCAGTTACATGGGACCTGAGAACGAGCAGTACTTC.